This TCR beta chain was obtained from a study of beta chain features in type 1 diabetes. Each population that was sorted was more than 95% pure. Expressed TCRB transcripts were sequenced because the isolated RNA had all been reverse transcribed beforehand. Profiled with immunoSEQ multiplex PCR; TCRdb holds only in-frame clones, not every one. Altogether about 170,000 clones are present, 6% to 9% being singletons, with the ten largest covering 0.5% to 0.55%. Overall study findings and caveats: Type 1 diabetes patients had moderately but significantly shorter TCRB CDR3s in all four CD4+ subsets.

Germline CDR1 is SQVTM and CDR2 is ANQGSEA. This CDR3 spans 14 amino acids. V lost 5 bases, J lost 7 bases, and 19 bases lay in between. This clone showed up just a few times. Its antigen is still unknown. The chain couples TRBV29-1 to TRBJ2-3; tentatively, D is TRBD2 (6 bases). The clonotype was recovered from a man younger than 35 with type 1 diabetes. Material for sequencing was central memory CD4+ T cells from blood. The CDR3 nucleotides are TGCAGCGTTCCCTTGGGGACCGGGAGAAATACGCAGTATTTT. Translation: CSVPLGTGRNTQYF.